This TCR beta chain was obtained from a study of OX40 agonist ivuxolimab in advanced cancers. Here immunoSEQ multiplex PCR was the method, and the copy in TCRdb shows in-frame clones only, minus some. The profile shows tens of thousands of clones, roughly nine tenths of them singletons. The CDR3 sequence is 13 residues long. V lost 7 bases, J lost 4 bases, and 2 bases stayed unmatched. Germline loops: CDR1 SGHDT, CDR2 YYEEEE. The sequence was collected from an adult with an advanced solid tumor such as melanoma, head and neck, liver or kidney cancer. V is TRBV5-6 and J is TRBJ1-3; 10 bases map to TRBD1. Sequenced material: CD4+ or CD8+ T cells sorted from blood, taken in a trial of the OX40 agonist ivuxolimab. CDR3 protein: CASGQGGGNTIYF. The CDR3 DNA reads TGTGCCAGCGGACAGGGGGGAGGAAACACCATATATTTT.